Detailed here is one T cell receptor beta chain. The antigen remains unidentified. The V gene end was trimmed by 4 bases and the J gene end by 3 bases; junction bases not matched to a gene: 12. Per the germline V gene, CDR1 is SEHNR and CDR2 is FQNEAQ (reference sequence). The CDR3 runs to 17 residues. Assay: immunoSEQ multiplex PCR; the TCRdb copy retains only in-frame clones and omits some. The table includes around 42,000 clones, about 63% detected once. The data stem from a study of radiotherapy plus CTLA-4 blockade in lung cancer. Across the whole study: In about 20% of patients, objective responses were seen; roughly 30% had disease control. Study results and limitations: An expansion of tumor-derived TCR clones occurred in blood after radiotherapy plus ipilimumab. Interferon-beta, together with early blood T cell clone dynamics, reportedly best predicted response.

J is TRBJ1-3 and V is TRBV7-9; TRBD1 matches 7 bases. The sample consisted of peripheral blood, taken from a patient treated with radiotherapy plus ipilimumab. The TCR comes from a human donor with non-small cell lung cancer who had a partial response to radiotherapy plus ipilimumab. The DNA of the CDR3 is TGTGCCAGCAGCTGGACCCGACAGGGAGCGGGTGGAAACACCATATATTTT. It encodes CASSWTRQGAGGNTIYF.